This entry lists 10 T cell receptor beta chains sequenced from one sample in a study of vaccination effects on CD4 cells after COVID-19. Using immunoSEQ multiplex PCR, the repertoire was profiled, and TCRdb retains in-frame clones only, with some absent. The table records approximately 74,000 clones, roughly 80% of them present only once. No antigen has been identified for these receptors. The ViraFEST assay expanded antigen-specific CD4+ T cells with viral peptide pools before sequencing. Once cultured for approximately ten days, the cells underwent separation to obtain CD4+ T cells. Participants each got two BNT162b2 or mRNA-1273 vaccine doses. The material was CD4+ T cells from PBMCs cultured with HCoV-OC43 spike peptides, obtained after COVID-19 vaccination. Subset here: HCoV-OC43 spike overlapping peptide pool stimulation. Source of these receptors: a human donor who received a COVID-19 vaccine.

DNA for the CDR3: TGTGCCAGCTCACCACGAATGGACTGGGACACTGAAGCTTTCTTT. Its protein is CASSPRMDWDTEAFF. The genes are TRBV18 and TRBJ1-1; D is undetermined. Trimming stripped 1 base from V and 3 bases from J, with 12 bases between. This CDR3 contains 15 residues. Looked up from germline, CDR1 is KGHSH and CDR2 is LQKENI. Based on the CDR3 plus reference TRBV18 and TRBJ1-1, the full variable domain is NAGVMQNPRHLVRRRGQEARLRCSPMKGHSHVYWYRQLPEEGLKFMVYLQKENIIDESGMPKERFSAEFPKEGPSILRIQQVVRGDSAAYFCASSPRMDWDTEAFFGQGTRLTVV.

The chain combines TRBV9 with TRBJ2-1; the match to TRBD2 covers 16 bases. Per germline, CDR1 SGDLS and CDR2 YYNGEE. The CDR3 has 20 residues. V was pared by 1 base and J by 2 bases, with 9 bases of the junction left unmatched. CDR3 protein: CASSVTGGTSGGAAYNEQFF. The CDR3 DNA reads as TGTGCCAGCAGCGTAACGGGCGGGACTAGCGGGGGGGCCGCCTACAATGAGCAGTTCTTC.

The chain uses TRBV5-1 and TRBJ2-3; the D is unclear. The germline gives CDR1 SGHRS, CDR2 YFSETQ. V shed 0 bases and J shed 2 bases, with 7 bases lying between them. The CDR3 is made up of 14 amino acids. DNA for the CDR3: TGCGCCAGCAGCTTGGGGGCGGCCACAGATACGCAGTATTTT. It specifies CASSLGAATDTQYF.

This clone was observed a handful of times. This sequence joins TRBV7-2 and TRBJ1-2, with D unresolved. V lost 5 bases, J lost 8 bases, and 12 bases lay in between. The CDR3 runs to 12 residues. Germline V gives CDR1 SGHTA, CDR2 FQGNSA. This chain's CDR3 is CASSPSRGGYTF. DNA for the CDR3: TGTGCCAGCAGCCCCTCCCGAGGGGGCTACACCTTC.

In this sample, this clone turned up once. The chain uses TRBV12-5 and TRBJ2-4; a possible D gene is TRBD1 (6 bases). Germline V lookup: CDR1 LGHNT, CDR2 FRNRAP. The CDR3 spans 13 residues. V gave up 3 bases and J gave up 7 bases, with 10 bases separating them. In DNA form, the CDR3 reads TGTGCTAGTGGTTTTAAAAGGGGGAACATTCAGTACTTC. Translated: CASGFKRGNIQYF. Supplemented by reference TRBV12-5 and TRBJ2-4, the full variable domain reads DARVTQTPRHKVTEMGQEVTMRCQPILGHNTVFWYRQTMMQGLELLAYFRNRAPLDDSGMPKDRFSAEMPDATLATLKIQPSEPRDSAVYFCASGFKRGNIQYFGAGTRLSVL.

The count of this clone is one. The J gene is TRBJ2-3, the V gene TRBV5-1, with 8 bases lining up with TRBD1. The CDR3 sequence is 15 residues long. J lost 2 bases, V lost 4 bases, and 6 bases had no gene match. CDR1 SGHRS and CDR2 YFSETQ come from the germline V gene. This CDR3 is CASSSRTGPTDTQYF. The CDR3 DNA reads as TGCGCCAGCAGCAGCCGGACAGGGCCCACAGATACGCAGTATTTT. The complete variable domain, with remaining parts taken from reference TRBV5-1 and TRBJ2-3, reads KAGVTQTPRYLIKTRGQQVTLSCSPISGHRSVSWYQQTPGQGLQFLFEYFSETQRNKGNFPGRFSGRQFSNSRSEMNVSTLELGDSALYLCASSSRTGPTDTQYFGPGTRLTVL.

CDR3 region: CASQRRRSSTDTQYF. The CDR3 DNA is TGTGCCAGTCAGAGACGTCGCAGTAGCACAGATACGCAGTATTTT. The genes are TRBV6-5 and TRBJ2-3; no clear D. The CDR3 sequence is 15 residues long. Germline V gene sequence: CDR1 MNHEY, CDR2 SVGAGI. V lost 9 bases and J 0 bases, leaving 16 bases between the germline ends.

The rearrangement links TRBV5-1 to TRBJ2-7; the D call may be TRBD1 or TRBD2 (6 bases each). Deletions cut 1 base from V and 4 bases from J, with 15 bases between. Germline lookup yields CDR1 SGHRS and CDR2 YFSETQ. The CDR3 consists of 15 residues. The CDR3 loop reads CASSLSGGAGYEQYV. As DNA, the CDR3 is TGCGCCAGCAGCTTGTCCGGGGGCGCTGGGTACGAGCAGTACGTC.

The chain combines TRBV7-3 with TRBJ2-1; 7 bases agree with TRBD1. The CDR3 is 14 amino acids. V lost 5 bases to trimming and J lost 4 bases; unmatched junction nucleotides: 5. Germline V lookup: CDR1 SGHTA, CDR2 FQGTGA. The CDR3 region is CASSPPGQYNEQFF. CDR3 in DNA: TGTGCCAGCAGCCCGCCGGGACAGTACAATGAGCAGTTCTTC.

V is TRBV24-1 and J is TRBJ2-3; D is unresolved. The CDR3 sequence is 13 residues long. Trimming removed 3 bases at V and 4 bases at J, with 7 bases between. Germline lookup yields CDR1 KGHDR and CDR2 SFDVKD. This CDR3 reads CATSDRLSDTQYF. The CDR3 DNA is TGTGCCACCAGTGATAGGTTATCAGATACGCAGTATTTT.